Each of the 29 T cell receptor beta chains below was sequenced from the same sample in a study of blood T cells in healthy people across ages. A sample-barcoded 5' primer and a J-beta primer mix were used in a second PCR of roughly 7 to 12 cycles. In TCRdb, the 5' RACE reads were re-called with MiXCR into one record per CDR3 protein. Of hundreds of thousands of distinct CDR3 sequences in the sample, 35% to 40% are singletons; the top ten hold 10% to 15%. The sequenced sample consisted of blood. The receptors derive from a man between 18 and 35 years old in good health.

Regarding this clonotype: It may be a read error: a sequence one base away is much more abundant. In nucleotides, the CDR3 is TGTGCCAGCGAGAAAGGGGGCTTTCCCGACGAGCAGTACTTC. Translation: CASEKGGFPDEQYF. This chain uses TRBV7-9 with TRBJ2-7; 7 positions match TRBD1. This CDR3 contains 14 residues. CDR1 and CDR2 from the germline V gene are SEHNR and FQNEAQ (reference sequence). V lost 8 bases, J lost 5 bases, and 12 bases stayed unmatched.

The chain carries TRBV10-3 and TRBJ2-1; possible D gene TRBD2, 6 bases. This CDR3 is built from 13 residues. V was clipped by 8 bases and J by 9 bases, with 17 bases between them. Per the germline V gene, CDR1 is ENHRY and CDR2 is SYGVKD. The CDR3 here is CAIGWDLRGEQFF. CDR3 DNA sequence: TGTGCCATCGGTTGGGATCTGCGGGGTGAGCAGTTCTTC.

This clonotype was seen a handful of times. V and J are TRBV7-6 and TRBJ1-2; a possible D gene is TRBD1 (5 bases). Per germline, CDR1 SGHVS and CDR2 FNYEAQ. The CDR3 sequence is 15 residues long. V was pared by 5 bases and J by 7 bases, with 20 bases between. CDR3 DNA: TGTGCCAGCAGCGACATCCTCCGGCAGGGACGTGGCTACACCTTC. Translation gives CASSDILRQGRGYTF.

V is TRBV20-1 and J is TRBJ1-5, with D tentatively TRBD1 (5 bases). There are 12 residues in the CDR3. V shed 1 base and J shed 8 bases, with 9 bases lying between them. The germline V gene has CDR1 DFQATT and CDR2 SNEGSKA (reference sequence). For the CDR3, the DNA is TGCAGTGCTAGAGCCGGGGCTGAGCCCCAGCATTTT. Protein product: CSARAGAEPQHF.

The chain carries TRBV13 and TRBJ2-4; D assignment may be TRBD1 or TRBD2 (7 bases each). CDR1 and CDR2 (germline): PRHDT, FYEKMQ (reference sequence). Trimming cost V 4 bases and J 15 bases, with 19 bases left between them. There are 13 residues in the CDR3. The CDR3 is CASSSGGAGTRYF. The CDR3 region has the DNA TGTGCCAGCAGCTCAGGGGGGGCGGGGACCCGGTACTTC.

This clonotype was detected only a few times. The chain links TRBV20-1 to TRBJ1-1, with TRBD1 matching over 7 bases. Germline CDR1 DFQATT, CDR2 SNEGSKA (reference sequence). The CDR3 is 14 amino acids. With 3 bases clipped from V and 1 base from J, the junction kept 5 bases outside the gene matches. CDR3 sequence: CSASRGPGNTEAFF. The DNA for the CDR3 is TGCAGTGCTAGTAGGGGGCCGGGGAACACTGAAGCTTTCTTT.

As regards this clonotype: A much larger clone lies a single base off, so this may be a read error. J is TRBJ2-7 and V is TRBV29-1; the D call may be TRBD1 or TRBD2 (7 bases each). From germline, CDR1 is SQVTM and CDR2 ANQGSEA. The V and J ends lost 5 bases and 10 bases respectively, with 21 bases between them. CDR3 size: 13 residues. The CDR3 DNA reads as TGCAGCGTTAAGGCGACAGGGAGGGAGATCCAGTACTTC. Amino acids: CSVKATGREIQYF.

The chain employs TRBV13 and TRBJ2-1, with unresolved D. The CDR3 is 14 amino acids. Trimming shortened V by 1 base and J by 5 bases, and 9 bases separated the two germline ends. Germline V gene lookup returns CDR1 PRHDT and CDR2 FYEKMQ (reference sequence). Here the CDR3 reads CASSLDLEDNEQFF. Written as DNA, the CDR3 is TGTGCCAGCAGCTTAGACCTGGAAGACAATGAGCAGTTCTTC.

CDR3 region: CASSPPGLAGVKGQYF. The DNA for the CDR3 is TGCGCCAGCAGCCCCCCGGGACTAGCGGGGGTAAAGGGGCAGTACTTC. The rearrangement links TRBV5-1 to TRBJ2-7; 14 bases agree with TRBD2. Looked up from germline, CDR1 is SGHRS and CDR2 is YFSETQ. The junction had 12 bases not matched to a gene; V was cut back by 4 bases and J by 9 bases. The CDR3 runs 16 residues.

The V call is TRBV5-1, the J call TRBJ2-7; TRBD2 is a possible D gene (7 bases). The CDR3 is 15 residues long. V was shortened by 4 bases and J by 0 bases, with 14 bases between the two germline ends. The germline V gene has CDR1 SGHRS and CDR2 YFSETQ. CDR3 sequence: CASSPAGAYSYEQYF. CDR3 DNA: TGCGCCAGCAGCCCGGCGGGGGCTTACTCCTACGAGCAGTACTTC.

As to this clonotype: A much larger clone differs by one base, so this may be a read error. The CDR3 here is CASSDPTSGSSNEQYF. CDR3 nucleotide sequence: TGTGCCAGCAGCGACCCAACTAGCGGGAGCTCCAATGAGCAGTACTTC. The V and J genes are TRBV7-2 and TRBJ2-7; the match to TRBD2 covers 11 bases. The CDR3 has 16 amino acids. V was pared by 5 bases and J by 7 bases, with 13 bases of the junction left unmatched. Germline-derived CDR1 and CDR2 are SGHTA and FQGNSA.

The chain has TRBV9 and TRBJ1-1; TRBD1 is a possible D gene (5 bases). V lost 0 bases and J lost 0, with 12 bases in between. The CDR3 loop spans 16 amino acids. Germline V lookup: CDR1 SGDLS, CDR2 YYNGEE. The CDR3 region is CASSVGGGALNTEAFF. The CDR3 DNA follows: TGTGCCAGCAGCGTAGGCGGGGGTGCGCTGAACACTGAAGCTTTCTTT.

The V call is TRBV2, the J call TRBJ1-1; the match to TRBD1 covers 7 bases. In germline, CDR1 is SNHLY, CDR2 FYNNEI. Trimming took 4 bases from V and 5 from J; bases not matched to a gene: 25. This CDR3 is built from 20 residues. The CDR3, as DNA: TGTGCCAGCAGTGGGTCAAGACAGGGTAAGGAGGGGGTAATTGAGACTGAAGCTTTCTTT. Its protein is CASSGSRQGKEGVIETEAFF. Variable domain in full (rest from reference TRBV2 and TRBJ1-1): EPEVTQTPSHQVTQMGQEVILRCVPISNHLYFYWYRQILGQKVEFLVSFYNNEISEKSEIFDDQFSVERPDGSNFTLKIRSTKLEDSAMYFCASSGSRQGKEGVIETEAFFGQGTRLTVV.

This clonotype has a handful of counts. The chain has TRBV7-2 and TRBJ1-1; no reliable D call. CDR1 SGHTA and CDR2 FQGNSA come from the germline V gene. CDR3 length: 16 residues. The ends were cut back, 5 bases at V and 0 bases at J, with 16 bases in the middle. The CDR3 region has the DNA TGTGCCAGCAGCCTAGACTGGGGTTACATGAACACTGAAGCTTTCTTT. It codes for CASSLDWGYMNTEAFF.

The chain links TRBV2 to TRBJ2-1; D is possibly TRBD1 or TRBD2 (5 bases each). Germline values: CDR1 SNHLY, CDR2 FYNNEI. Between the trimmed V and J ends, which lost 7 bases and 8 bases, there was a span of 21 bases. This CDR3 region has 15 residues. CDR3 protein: CASKIAGSSGDEQFF. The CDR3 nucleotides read TGTGCCAGCAAGATAGCAGGGAGCTCTGGCGATGAGCAGTTCTTC.

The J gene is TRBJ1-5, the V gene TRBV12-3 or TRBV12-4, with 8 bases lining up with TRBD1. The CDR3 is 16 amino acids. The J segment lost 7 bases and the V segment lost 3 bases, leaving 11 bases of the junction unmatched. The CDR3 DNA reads TGTGCCAGCAGTTTGTATGGGACAGGAGGCCAGCAGCCCCAGCATTTT. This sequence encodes CASSLYGTGGQQPQHF.

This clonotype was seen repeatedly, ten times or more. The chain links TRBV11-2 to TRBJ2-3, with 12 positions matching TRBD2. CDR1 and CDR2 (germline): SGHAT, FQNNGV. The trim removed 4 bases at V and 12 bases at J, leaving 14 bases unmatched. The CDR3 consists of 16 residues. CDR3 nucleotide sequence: TGTGCCAGCAGCTCAATAAGGGGGCTAGCGGGGGGGTCCCAGTATTTT. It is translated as CASSSIRGLAGGSQYF.

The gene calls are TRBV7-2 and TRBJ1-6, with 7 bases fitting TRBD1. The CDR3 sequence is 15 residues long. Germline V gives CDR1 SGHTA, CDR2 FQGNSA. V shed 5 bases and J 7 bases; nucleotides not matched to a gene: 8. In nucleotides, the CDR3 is TGTGCCAGCAGCCCCCAGGGGGTGGAGAATTCACCCCTCCACTTT. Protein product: CASSPQGVENSPLHF.

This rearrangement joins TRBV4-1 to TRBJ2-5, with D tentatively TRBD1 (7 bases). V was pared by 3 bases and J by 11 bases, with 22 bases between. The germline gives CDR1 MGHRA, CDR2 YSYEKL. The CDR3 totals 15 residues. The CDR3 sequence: CASSHAGQPGNEQYF. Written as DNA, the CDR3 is TGCGCCAGCAGCCACGCGGGACAGCCGGGTAATGAGCAGTACTTC.

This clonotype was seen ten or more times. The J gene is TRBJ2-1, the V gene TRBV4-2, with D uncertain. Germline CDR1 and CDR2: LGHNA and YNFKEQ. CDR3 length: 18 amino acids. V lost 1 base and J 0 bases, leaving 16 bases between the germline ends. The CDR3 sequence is CASSQGRWAESSYNEQFF. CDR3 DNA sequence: TGTGCCAGCAGCCAAGGGCGATGGGCGGAAAGCTCCTACAATGAGCAGTTCTTC.

The CDR3 spells CASSPPRDPPSFF. The CDR3 nucleotides read TGTGCCAGCAGCCCACCCCGGGACCCTCCGTCTTTCTTT. The chain employs TRBV7-9 and TRBJ1-1, with D tentatively TRBD1 (5 bases). The V end lost 5 bases, the J end lost 12 bases, and 19 bases lay between the germline ends. The CDR3 loop spans 13 amino acids. Germline V lookup: CDR1 SEHNR, CDR2 FQNEAQ (reference sequence).

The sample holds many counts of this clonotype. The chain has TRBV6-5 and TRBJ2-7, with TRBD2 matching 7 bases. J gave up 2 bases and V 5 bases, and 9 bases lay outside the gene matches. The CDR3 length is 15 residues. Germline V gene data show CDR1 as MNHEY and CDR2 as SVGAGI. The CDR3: CASSTGGFITYEQYF. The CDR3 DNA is TGTGCCAGCAGTACGGGGGGTTTCATCACCTACGAGCAGTACTTC.

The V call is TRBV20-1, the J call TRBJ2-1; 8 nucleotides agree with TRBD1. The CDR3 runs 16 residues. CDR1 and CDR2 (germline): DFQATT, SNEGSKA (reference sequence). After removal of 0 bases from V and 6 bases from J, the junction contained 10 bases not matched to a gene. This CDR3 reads CSARDSQGARGNEQFF. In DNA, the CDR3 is TGCAGTGCTAGAGATTCCCAGGGGGCGCGAGGCAATGAGCAGTTCTTC.

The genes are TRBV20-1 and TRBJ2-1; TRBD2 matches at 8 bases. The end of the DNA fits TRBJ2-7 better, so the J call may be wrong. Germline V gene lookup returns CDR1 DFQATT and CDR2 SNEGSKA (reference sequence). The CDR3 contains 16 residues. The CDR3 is CSARAPGGGPYNEQYF. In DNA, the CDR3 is TGCAGTGCTAGAGCCCCGGGGGGGGGGCCTTACAATGAGCAGTACTTC.

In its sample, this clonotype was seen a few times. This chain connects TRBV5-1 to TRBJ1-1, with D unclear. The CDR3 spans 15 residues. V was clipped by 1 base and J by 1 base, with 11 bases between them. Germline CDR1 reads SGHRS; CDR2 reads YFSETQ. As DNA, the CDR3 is TGCGCCAGCAGCTTGAAATACAGAGAGAACACTGAAGCTTTCTTT. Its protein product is CASSLKYRENTEAFF.

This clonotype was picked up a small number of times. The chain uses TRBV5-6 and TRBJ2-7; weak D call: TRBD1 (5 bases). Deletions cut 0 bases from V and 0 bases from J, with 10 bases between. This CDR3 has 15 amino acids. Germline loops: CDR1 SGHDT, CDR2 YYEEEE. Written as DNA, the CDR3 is TGTGCCAGCAGCTTGGGGACAAAGAGCTCCTACGAGCAGTACTTC. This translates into CASSLGTKSSYEQYF. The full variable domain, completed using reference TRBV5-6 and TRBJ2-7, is DAGVTQSPTHLIKTRGQQVTLRCSPKSGHDTVSWYQQALGQGPQFIFQYYEEEERQRGNFPDRFSGHQFPNYSSELNVNALLLGDSALYLCASSLGTKSSYEQYFGPGTRLTVT.

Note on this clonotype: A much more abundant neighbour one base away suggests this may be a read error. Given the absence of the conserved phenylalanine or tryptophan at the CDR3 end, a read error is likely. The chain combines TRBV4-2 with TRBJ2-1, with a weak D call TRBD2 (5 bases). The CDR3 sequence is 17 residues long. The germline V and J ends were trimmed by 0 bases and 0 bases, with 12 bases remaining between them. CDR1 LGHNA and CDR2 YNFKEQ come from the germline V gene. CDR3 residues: CASSQDYGESSYNEQFL. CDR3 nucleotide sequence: TGTGCCAGCAGCCAAGATTACGGGGAAAGCTCCTACAATGAGCAGTTCCTC.

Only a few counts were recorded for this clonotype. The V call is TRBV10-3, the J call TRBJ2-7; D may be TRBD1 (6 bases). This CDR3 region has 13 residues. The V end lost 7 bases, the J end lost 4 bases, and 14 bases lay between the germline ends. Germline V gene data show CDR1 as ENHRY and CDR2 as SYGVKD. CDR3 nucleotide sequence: TGTGCCATCAACCCGGGACACAATTACGAGCAGTACTTC. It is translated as CAINPGHNYEQYF.

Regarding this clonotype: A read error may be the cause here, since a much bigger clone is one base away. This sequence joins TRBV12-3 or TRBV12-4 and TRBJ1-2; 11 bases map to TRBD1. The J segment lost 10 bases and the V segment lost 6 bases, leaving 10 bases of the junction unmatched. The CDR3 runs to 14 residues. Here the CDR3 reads CASRIGQGADDYTF. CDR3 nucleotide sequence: TGTGCCAGCAGGATCGGACAGGGGGCTGACGACTACACCTTC.